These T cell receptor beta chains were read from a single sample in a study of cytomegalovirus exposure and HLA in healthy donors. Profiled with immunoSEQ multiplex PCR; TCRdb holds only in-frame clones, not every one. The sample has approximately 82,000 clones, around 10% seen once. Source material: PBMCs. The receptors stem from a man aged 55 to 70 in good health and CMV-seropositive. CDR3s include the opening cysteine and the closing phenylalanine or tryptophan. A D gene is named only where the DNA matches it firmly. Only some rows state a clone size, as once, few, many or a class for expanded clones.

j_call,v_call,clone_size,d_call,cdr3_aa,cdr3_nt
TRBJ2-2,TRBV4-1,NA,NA,CASSPFGTNTGELFF,TGCGCCAGCAGCCCGTTCGGGACGAACACCGGGGAGCTGTTTTTT
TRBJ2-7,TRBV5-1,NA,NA,CASSLKAGTYEQYF,TGCGCCAGCAGCTTGAAAGCGGGCACCTACGAGCAGTACTTC
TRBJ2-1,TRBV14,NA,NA,CASSQYRVEQFF,TGTGCCAGCAGCCAGTACAGGGTTGAGCAGTTCTTC
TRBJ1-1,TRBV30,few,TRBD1,CACLAPGGWAFF,TGTGCCTGCCTAGCTCCAGGGGGGTGGGCTTTCTTT
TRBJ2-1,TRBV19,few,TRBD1,CASSIERGQGETKFF,TGTGCCAGTAGTATAGAACGAGGACAGGGTGAGACCAAGTTCTTC
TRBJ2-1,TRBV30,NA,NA,CAWTDFSYNEQFF,TGTGCCTGGACTGACTTCTCCTACAATGAGCAGTTCTTC
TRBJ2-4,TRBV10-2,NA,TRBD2,CASSDGGATDIQYF,TGCGCCAGCAGTGACGGGGGGGCCACTGACATTCAGTACTTC
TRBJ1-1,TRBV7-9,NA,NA,CASSSSIGGTGAFF,TGTGCCAGCAGCTCCTCTATCGGGGGAACAGGAGCTTTCTTT
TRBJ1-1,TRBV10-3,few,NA,CAISVEAVTNTEAFF,TGTGCCATCAGTGTGGAGGCGGTGACGAACACTGAAGCTTTCTTT
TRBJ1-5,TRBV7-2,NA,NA,CASSWRQVQPQHF,TGTGCCAGCAGCTGGCGACAGGTCCAGCCCCAGCATTTT
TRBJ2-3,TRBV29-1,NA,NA,CSARTGKDTQYF,TGCAGCGCCAGAACAGGGAAAGATACGCAGTATTTT
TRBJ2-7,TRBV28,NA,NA,CASRAREGISYEQYF,TGTGCCAGCAGGGCCCGAGAGGGAATCTCCTACGAGCAGTACTTC